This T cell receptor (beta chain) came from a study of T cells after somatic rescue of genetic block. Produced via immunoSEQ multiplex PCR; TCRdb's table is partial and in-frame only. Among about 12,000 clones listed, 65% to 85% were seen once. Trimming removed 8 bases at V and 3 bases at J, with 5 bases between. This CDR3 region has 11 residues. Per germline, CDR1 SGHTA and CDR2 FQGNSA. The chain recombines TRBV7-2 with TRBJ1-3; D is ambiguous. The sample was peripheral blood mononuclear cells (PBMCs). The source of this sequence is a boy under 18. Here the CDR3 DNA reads TGTGCCAGCGGACTTGGAAACACCATATATTTT. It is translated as CASGLGNTIYF.